The text below deals with one T cell receptor (beta chain). V was clipped by 2 bases and J by 7 bases; unmatched bases: 5. Per germline, CDR1 MNHEY and CDR2 SVGAGI. This CDR3 is built from 15 residues. Exclusion of a patient resulted from uncontrolled infection, other autoimmune disease, pregnancy or lactation. Regions amplified from RNA transcripts were the TCR beta CDR3 regions. Researchers ran a first-round RT-PCR on the TCR CDR3 using the HTBI primer set. TCRdb redid the calling of the multiplex PCR reads with MiXCR, one entry per CDR3 protein. The repertoire holds 400,000 to 500,000 distinct CDR3 sequences, with around 14% as singletons. The data are from a study of T cells in Graves' hyperthyroidism and ophthalmopathy.

Sequencing was carried out using blood. The clonotype originates from a woman aged 18 to 35 with Graves' hyperthyroidism. The chain combines TRBV6-5 with TRBJ2-1, with 10 bases matching TRBD2. For the CDR3, the DNA is TGTGCCAGCAGTTACGCGCTAGCGGGAGATAATGAGCAGTTCTTC. Amino acid sequence: CASSYALAGDNEQFF.